The 21 T cell receptor beta chains below come from one sample, sequenced in a study of T cells in localized non-small cell lung cancer. Libraries were prepared by immunoSEQ multiplex PCR; TCRdb keeps only in-frame clonotypes and omits some of them. The table has roughly 38,000 clones, roughly 88% seen once. The starting material was peripheral blood mononuclear cells, obtained before any cancer treatment. These receptors came from a male donor older than 55 with stage II lung adenocarcinoma.

This clone was counted only a few times. CDR3 coding DNA: TGTGCCAGCAGCTTGGCCGGGACAGTGAACACTGAAGCTTTCTTT. This codes for CASSLAGTVNTEAFF. V gene TRBV5-8 combines with J gene TRBJ1-1, with TRBD1 matching 7 bases. This CDR3 is built from 15 residues. In germline, CDR1 is SGHTS, CDR2 YDEGEE. With V trimmed by 0 bases and J by 0 bases, 2 bases remained unmatched.

This chain joins TRBV6-5 and TRBJ2-5; perhaps TRBD2 as D (6 bases). Germline lookup yields CDR1 MNHEY and CDR2 SVGAGI. Trimming removed 2 bases from V and 5 bases from J, with 12 bases in between. The CDR3 sequence is 14 residues long. CDR3 DNA: TGTGCCAGCAGTTACAACCGAGGGAGGGAGACCCAGTACTTC. The encoded protein is CASSYNRGRETQYF.

This chain links TRBV7-2 with TRBJ2-1; D gene uncertain. Germline loops: CDR1 SGHTA, CDR2 FQGNSA. The CDR3 is 14 residues long. Trimming pared 5 bases from V and 11 bases from J, leaving 19 bases between. CDR3 protein: CASSPSPQALKQFF. In DNA, the CDR3 is TGTGCCAGCAGCCCTTCACCCCAGGCCTTAAAGCAGTTCTTC.

The rearrangement uses TRBV28 and TRBJ2-3; 8 bases are a match to TRBD1. The CDR3 runs 17 residues. After removal of 8 bases from V and 2 bases from J, the junction contained 15 bases not matched to a gene. Germline CDR1 is MDHEN and CDR2 is SYDVKM. The CDR3: CASPSGGRGQVTDTQYF. CDR3 bases: TGTGCCAGCCCATCGGGTGGCAGGGGGCAAGTCACAGATACGCAGTATTTT.

The genes are TRBV5-1 and TRBJ2-7, with D perhaps matching TRBD2 (6 bases). The CDR3 length is 15 residues. The V end was cut by 4 bases, the J end by 4 bases, with 18 bases between. Germline CDR1 SGHRS, CDR2 YFSETQ. CDR3 residues: CASSREAGGPYEQYF. CDR3 nucleotides: TGCGCCAGCAGCAGGGAAGCGGGTGGGCCTTACGAGCAGTACTTC.

The CDR3 bases are TGTGCCAGCAGCGTACAGGGTCGGGTCACTGAGCAGTTCTTC. It specifies CASSVQGRVTEQFF. The rearrangement links TRBV9 to TRBJ2-1, with D possibly TRBD1 on 5 matching bases. This CDR3 comprises 14 residues. Trimming removed 1 base at V and 9 bases at J, with 14 bases between. Germline V gives CDR1 SGDLS, CDR2 YYNGEE.

This rearrangement joins TRBV5-1 to TRBJ1-3; no clear D gene. The germline gives CDR1 SGHRS, CDR2 YFSETQ. V lost 5 bases and J 0 bases, leaving 9 bases between the germline ends. The CDR3 is made up of 14 amino acids. This CDR3 reads CASSSDSSGNTIYF. The CDR3 DNA sequence: TGCGCCAGCAGTTCCGATAGCTCTGGAAACACCATATATTTT.

This chain joins TRBV7-2 and TRBJ2-3, with TRBD2 identical over 10 bases. Germline CDR1 and CDR2: SGHTA and FQGNSA. This CDR3 contains 14 residues. The V segment lost 7 bases and the J segment 6 bases; nucleotides outside the gene matches: 7. DNA for the CDR3: TGTGCCAGCATGAGGACTAGCGGTCTGGATACGCAGTATTTT. This codes for CASMRTSGLDTQYF. Full variable domain (rest looked up from reference TRBV7-2 and TRBJ2-3): GAGVSQSPSNKVTEKGKDVELRCDPISGHTALYWYRQSLGQGLEFLIYFQGNSAPDKSGLPSDRFSAERTGGSVSTLTIQRTQQEDSAVYLCASMRTSGLDTQYFGPGTRLTVL.

The chain recombines TRBV6-5 with TRBJ2-1; the D gene could be TRBD1 or TRBD2 (5 bases each). Trimming took off 5 bases at V and 1 base at J, with 12 bases between the two ends. CDR3 length: 15 amino acids. Germline V gene sequence: CDR1 MNHEY, CDR2 SVGAGI. CDR3 DNA sequence: TGTGCCAGCAGTAGGGGACGCCCGTCCTACAATGAGCAGTTCTTC. Protein product: CASSRGRPSYNEQFF.

This clone was observed a few times. This sequence joins TRBV10-3 and TRBJ1-1; a possible D gene is TRBD1 (6 bases). Germline V gene sequence: CDR1 ENHRY, CDR2 SYGVKD. V lost 8 bases to trimming and J lost 5 bases, with 12 bases between them. The CDR3 is made up of 12 amino acids. The CDR3 spells CAIGDTATEAFF. The CDR3, as DNA: TGTGCCATCGGGGACACTGCGACTGAAGCTTTCTTT.

This sequence joins TRBV7-8 and TRBJ2-3; TRBD1 or TRBD2 may be the D gene (5 bases each). CDR1 is SGHVS, CDR2 FQNEAQ, per germline. V lost 3 bases and J lost 8, with 9 bases in between. This CDR3 region has 12 residues. The CDR3 region has the DNA TGTGCCAGCAGCTTGGGAGACAGTACGCAGTATTTT. It encodes CASSLGDSTQYF.

The chain has TRBV9 and TRBJ2-3, with D tentatively TRBD1 (5 bases). With 0 bases removed from V and 1 base from J, the gap between germline ends came to 9 bases. CDR1 is SGDLS and CDR2 is YYNGEE in the germline V gene. The CDR3 runs to 15 residues. The DNA of the CDR3 is TGTGCCAGCAGCGTAGAGGGGCAGGGCACAGATACGCAGTATTTT. It encodes CASSVEGQGTDTQYF.

The chain employs TRBV5-1 and TRBJ1-4; D gene unclear. Germline-derived CDR1 and CDR2 are SGHRS and YFSETQ. The CDR3 extends over 14 amino acids. Between the trimmed V and J ends, which lost 0 bases and 4 bases, there was a span of 7 bases. CDR3 sequence (DNA): TGCGCCAGCAGCTTGGCGGCTAGTAATGAAAAACTGTTTTTT. It yields the protein CASSLAASNEKLFF.

The chain combines TRBV7-1 with TRBJ1-3; 9 bases agree with TRBD1. TRBV7-1 is an ORF for which the function is uncertain. This CDR3 contains 14 residues. The junction had 1 base not matched to a gene; V was cut back by 3 bases and J by 4 bases. This CDR3 is CASSSGQGGNTIYF. The CDR3 bases are TGTGCCAGCAGCTCGGGACAGGGCGGAAACACCATATATTTT.

The V call is TRBV28, the J call TRBJ2-5; TRBD1 or TRBD2 may be the D gene (6 bases each). This CDR3 contains 15 residues. Germline V gene sequence: CDR1 MDHEN, CDR2 SYDVKM. V was clipped by 5 bases and J by 1 base, with 14 bases between them. CDR3 loop: CASSTSGASQETQYF. CDR3 coding DNA: TGTGCCAGCAGTACATCGGGGGCCTCCCAAGAGACCCAGTACTTC. The complete variable domain, with remaining parts taken from reference TRBV28 and TRBJ2-5, reads DVKVTQSSRYLVKRTGEKVFLECVQDMDHENMFWYRQDPGLGLRLIYFSYDVKMKEKGDIPEGYSVSREKKERFSLILESASTNQTSMYLCASSTSGASQETQYFGPGTRLLVL.

The chain has TRBV27 and TRBJ1-3, with D uncertain. CDR1 and CDR2 (germline): MNHEY, SMNVEV (reference sequence). V lost 6 bases and J 3 bases, leaving 12 bases between the germline ends. This CDR3 is built from 14 residues. The CDR3 nucleotides are TGTGCCAGCAGGCCCGGCCAGCTTGGAAACACCATATATTTT. This sequence encodes CASRPGQLGNTIYF.

This clone showed up just once. The genes are TRBV28 and TRBJ1-6; a possible D gene is TRBD1 (5 bases). CDR1 MDHEN and CDR2 SYDVKM come from the germline V gene. V shed 6 bases and J shed 8 bases, with 14 bases lying between them. This CDR3 spans 14 amino acids. CDR3 loop: CASSLGTEDSPLHF. The CDR3 DNA reads as TGTGCCAGCAGCCTCGGGACGGAAGATTCACCCCTCCACTTT.

The rearrangement uses TRBV29-1 and TRBJ2-4, with D maybe TRBD2 (5 bases). Trimming removed 5 bases from V and 8 bases from J, with 13 bases in between. This CDR3 is 12 amino acids long. Germline CDR1 reads SQVTM; CDR2 reads ANQGSEA. The CDR3 here is CSVQRGRDIQYF. DNA for the CDR3: TGCAGCGTTCAACGGGGTAGAGACATTCAGTACTTC.

The chain uses TRBV6-5 and TRBJ2-1; TRBD2 agrees at 8 bases. CDR1 is MNHEY and CDR2 is SVGAGI in the germline V gene. This CDR3 has 15 residues. V gave up 6 bases and J gave up 0 bases; unmatched junction bases: 4. In DNA form, the CDR3 reads TGTGCCAGCAGGACCGCGGGGGGCTCCTACAATGAGCAGTTCTTC. Its translation: CASRTAGGSYNEQFF.

The V call is TRBV23-1, the J call TRBJ2-2; no firm D call. TRBV23-1 is designated an ORF whose function remains uncertain. V was shortened by 6 bases and J by 1 base, with 12 bases between the two germline ends. This CDR3 is 15 amino acids long. CDR3: CASSPPPLNTGELFF. The DNA of the CDR3 is TGCGCCAGCAGCCCTCCCCCCTTGAACACCGGGGAGCTGTTTTTT.

The V and J genes are TRBV6-1 and TRBJ1-5; tentative D call: TRBD1 (5 bases). Trimming pared 5 bases from V and 0 bases from J, leaving 8 bases between. Germline CDR1 MNHNS, CDR2 SASEGT. The CDR3 consists of 14 residues. CDR3 coding DNA: TGTGCCAGCAGTCGGACAATTAGCAATCAGCCCCAGCATTTT. Translated, it gives CASSRTISNQPQHF.